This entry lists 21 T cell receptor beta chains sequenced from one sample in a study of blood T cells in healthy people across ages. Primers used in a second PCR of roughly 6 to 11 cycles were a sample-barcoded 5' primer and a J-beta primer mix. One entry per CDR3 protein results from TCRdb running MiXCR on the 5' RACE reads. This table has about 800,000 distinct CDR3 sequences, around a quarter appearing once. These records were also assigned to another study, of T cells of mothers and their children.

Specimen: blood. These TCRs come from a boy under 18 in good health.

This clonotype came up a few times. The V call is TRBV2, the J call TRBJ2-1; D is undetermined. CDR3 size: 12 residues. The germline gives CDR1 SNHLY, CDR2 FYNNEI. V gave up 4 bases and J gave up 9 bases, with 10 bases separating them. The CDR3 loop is CASSVNGGEQFF. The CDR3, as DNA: TGTGCCAGCAGTGTAAATGGTGGTGAGCAGTTCTTC.

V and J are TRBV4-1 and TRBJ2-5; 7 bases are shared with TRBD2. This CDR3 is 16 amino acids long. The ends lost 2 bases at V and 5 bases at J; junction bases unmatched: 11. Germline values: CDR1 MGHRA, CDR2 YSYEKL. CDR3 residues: CASSQLGGSGPETQYF. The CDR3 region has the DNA TGCGCCAGCAGCCAATTGGGCGGGAGCGGACCGGAGACCCAGTACTTC.

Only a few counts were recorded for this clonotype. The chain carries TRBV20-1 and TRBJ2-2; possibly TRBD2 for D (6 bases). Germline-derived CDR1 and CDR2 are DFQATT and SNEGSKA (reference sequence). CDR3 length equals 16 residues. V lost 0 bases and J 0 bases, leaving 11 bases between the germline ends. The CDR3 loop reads CSARDTRTTNTGELFF. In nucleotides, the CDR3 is TGCAGTGCTAGAGATACCCGGACTACGAACACCGGGGAGCTGTTTTTT.

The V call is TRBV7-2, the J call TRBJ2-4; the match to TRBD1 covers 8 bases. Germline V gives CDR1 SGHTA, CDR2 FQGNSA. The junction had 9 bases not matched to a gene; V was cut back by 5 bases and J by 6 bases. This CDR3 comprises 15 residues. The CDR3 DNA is TGTGCCAGCAGCGCTCAAGCCGGGACAGGAAACATTCAGTACTTC. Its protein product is CASSAQAGTGNIQYF.

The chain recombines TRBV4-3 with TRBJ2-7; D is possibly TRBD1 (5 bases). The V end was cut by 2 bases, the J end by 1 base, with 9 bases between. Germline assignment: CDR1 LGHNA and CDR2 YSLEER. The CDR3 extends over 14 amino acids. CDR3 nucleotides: TGCGCCAGCAGCCAAATCAGGGATTCCTACGAGCAGTACTTC. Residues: CASSQIRDSYEQYF.

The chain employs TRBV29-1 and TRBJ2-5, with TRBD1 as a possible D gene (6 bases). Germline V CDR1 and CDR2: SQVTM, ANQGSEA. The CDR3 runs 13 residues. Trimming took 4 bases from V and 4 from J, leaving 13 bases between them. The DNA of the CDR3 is TGCAGCGTTGTGCAGGGGTCAGGAGAGACCCAGTACTTC. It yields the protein CSVVQGSGETQYF.

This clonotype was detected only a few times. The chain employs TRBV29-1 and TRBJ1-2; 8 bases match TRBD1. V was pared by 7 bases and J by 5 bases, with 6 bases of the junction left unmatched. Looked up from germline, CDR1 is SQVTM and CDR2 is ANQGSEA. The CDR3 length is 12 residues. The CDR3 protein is CSGNRGKYGYTF. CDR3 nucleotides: TGCAGCGGGAACAGGGGGAAATATGGCTACACCTTC.

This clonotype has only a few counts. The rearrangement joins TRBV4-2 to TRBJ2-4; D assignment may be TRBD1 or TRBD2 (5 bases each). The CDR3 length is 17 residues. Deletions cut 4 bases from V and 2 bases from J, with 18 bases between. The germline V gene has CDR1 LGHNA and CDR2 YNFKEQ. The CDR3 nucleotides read TGTGCCAGCAGCCCGGTCATGATGGGGGATACCAAAAACATTCAGTACTTC. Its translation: CASSPVMMGDTKNIQYF.

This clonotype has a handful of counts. CDR3 sequence (DNA): TGTGCCAGCAGTTACTCTACCACCGGGGAGCTGTTTTTT. Protein: CASSYSTTGELFF. The rearrangement uses TRBV6-5 and TRBJ2-2; D ambiguous. CDR1 MNHEY and CDR2 SVGAGI come from the germline V gene. V was pared by 0 bases and J by 4 bases, with 3 bases between. The CDR3 runs 13 residues.

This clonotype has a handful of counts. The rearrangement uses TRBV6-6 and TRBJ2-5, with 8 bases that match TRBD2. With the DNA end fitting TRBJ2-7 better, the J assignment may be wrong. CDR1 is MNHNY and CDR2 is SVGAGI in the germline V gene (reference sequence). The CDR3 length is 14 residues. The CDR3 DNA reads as TGTGCCAGCAGCTCTTTCGGGGGGGACTACGAGCAGTACTTC. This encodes CASSSFGGDYEQYF.

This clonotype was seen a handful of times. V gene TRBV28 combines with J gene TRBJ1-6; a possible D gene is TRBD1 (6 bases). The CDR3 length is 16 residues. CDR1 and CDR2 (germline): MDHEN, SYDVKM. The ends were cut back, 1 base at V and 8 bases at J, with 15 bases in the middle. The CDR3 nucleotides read TGTGCCAGCAGTTTATCCCCAGGGGACGGCTATTCACCCCTCCACTTT. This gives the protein CASSLSPGDGYSPLHF.

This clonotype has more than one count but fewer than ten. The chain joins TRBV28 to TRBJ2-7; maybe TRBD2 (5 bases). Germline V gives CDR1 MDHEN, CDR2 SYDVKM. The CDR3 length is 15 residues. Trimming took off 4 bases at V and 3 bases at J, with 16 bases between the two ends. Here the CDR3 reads CASSSPGKAVYEQYF. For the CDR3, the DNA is TGTGCCAGCAGTTCCCCCGGGAAGGCCGTCTACGAGCAGTACTTC.

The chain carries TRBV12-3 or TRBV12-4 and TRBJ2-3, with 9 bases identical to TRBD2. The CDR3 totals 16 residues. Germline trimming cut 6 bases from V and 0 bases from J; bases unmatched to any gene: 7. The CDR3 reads CASSAPSGDSTDTQYF. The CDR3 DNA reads TGTGCCAGCAGCGCCCCTAGCGGGGATAGCACAGATACGCAGTATTTT.

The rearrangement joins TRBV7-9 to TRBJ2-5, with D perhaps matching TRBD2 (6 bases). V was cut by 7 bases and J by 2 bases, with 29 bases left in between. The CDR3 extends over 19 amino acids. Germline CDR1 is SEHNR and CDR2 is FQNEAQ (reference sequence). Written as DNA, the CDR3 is TGTGCCAGCATCCCCATTTTATTCACCTCTAGCGCCGAACAAGAGACCCAGTACTTC. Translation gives CASIPILFTSSAEQETQYF.

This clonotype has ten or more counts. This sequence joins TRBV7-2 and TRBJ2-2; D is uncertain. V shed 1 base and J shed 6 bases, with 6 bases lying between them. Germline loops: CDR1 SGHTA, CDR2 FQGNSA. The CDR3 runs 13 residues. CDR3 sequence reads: CASSLVGPGELFF. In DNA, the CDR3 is TGTGCCAGCAGCTTAGTTGGACCCGGGGAGCTGTTTTTT.

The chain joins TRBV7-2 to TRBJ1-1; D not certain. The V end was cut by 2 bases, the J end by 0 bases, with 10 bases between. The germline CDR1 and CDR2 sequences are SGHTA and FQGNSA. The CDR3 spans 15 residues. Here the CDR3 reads CASSLLEGMNTEAFF. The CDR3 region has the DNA TGTGCCAGCAGCTTATTGGAGGGAATGAACACTGAAGCTTTCTTT.

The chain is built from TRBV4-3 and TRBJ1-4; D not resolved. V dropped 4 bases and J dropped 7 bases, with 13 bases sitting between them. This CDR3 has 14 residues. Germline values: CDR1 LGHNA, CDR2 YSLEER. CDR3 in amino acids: CASSLRRYSEKLFF. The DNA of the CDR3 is TGCGCCAGCAGCCTCCGCCGGTACTCTGAAAAACTGTTTTTT.

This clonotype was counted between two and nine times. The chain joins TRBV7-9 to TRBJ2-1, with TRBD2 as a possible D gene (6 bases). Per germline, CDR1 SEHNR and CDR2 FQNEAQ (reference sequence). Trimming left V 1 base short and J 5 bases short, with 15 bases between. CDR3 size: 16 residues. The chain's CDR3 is CASSLGVADVNNEQFF. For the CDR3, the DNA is TGTGCCAGCAGCTTAGGGGTAGCGGACGTAAACAATGAGCAGTTCTTC.

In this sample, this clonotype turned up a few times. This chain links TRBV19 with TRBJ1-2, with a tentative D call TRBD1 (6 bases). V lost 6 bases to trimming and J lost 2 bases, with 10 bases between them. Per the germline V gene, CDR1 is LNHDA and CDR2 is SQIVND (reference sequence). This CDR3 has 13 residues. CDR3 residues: CASRFQGNYGYTF. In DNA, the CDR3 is TGTGCCAGTAGGTTCCAGGGGAACTATGGCTACACCTTC.

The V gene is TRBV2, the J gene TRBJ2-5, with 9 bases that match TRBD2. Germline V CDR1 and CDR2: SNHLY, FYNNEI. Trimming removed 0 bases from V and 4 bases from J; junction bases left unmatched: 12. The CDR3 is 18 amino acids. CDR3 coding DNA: TGTGCCAGCAGTGAAGCATCCGCTCCAGCGGGAGGTGGAGAGACCCAGTACTTC. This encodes CASSEASAPAGGGETQYF.

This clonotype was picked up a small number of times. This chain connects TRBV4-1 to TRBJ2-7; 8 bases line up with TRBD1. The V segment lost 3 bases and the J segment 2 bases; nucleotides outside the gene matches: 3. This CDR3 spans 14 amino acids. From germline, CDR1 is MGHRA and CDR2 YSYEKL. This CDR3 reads CASSQPGQAYEQYF. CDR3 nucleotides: TGCGCCAGCAGCCAGCCGGGACAGGCCTACGAGCAGTACTTC.